Following are 16 T cell receptor beta chains from one sample sequenced in a study of blood T cell repertoires in COVID-19. Sequencing was performed with immunoSEQ multiplex PCR; in TCRdb, only in-frame clones are kept and a portion is missing. This repertoire shows fewer than 250,000 clones, around four fifths found once; its top ten account for about 2.5%. The sample was peripheral blood. The receptors here all came from a woman aged 65 to 85 with active or convalescent COVID-19.

V gene TRBV7-9 combines with J gene TRBJ2-7; 10 bases fit TRBD2. Germline CDR1 reads SEHNR; CDR2 reads FQNEAQ (reference sequence). The CDR3 has 15 residues. V lost 5 bases and J lost 3; bases outside the gene matches: 7. For the CDR3, the DNA is TGTGCCAGCAGCCCTATAGCGGGGGGTATCTACGAGCAGTACTTC. Translating it yields CASSPIAGGIYEQYF.

The CDR3 DNA reads as TGTGCCAGCAGCTTCAGCGGGGAGGGGTATGAAAAACTGTTTTTT. It is translated as CASSFSGEGYEKLFF. The chain recombines TRBV5-4 with TRBJ1-4; D possibly corresponds to TRBD1 (5 bases). The germline V and J ends were trimmed by 2 bases and 6 bases, with 14 bases remaining between them. Per germline, CDR1 SGHNT and CDR2 YYREEE (reference sequence). The CDR3 sequence is 15 residues long.

The J gene is TRBJ2-7, the V gene TRBV6-5; 11 nucleotides agree with TRBD1. The ends lost 2 bases at V and 4 bases at J; junction bases unmatched: 4. The CDR3 consists of 15 residues. Germline CDR1 is MNHEY and CDR2 is SVGAGI. CDR3 region: CASSYGQGAEYEQYF. The CDR3 DNA reads TGTGCCAGCAGTTACGGACAGGGGGCAGAATACGAGCAGTACTTC.

The genes are TRBV28 and TRBJ1-2; 7 nucleotides align to TRBD1. Trimming cost V 4 bases and J 5 bases; bases outside gene matches: 10. Germline V gene data show CDR1 as MDHEN and CDR2 as SYDVKM. The CDR3 sequence is 15 residues long. In DNA, the CDR3 is TGTGCCAGCAGTTCGCCGACAGGGAGGTCTTATGGCTACACCTTC. Translating it yields CASSSPTGRSYGYTF.

Notes on this clone: The same CDR3 also results from other DNA sequences found in this sample. The V call is TRBV2, the J call TRBJ1-1; D is ambiguous. V was cut by 1 base and J by 4 bases, with 7 bases left in between. The germline gives CDR1 SNHLY, CDR2 FYNNEI. This CDR3 comprises 13 residues. The DNA for the CDR3 is TGTGCCAGCAGTGAAGTAGGCGGCACTGAAGCTTTCTTT. Its translation: CASSEVGGTEAFF.

This clone turned up a few times. The chain employs TRBV19 and TRBJ2-5, with TRBD2 identical over 7 bases. V lost 2 bases, J lost 4 bases, and 4 bases stayed unmatched. Per the germline V gene, CDR1 is LNHDA and CDR2 is SQIVND (reference sequence). The CDR3 consists of 14 residues. The CDR3 spells CASSIRLAGETQYF. The CDR3, as DNA: TGTGCCAGTAGTATAAGGTTAGCGGGAGAGACCCAGTACTTC.

The chain has TRBV12-3 or TRBV12-4 and TRBJ1-5; TRBD1 matches 9 bases. Trimming took 6 bases from V and 4 from J; bases not matched to a gene: 1. This CDR3 contains 13 residues. CDR3 loop: CASRGQGNQPQHF. The CDR3 bases are TGTGCCAGCAGAGGACAGGGGAATCAGCCCCAGCATTTT.

J is TRBJ1-2 and V is TRBV10-2; maybe TRBD1 (6 bases). CDR1 is WSHSY, CDR2 SAAADI, per germline. Trimming left V 2 bases short and J 2 bases short, with 12 bases between. The CDR3 extends over 15 amino acids. CDR3 sequence reads: CASSELDGQNYGYTF. The CDR3 region has the DNA TGCGCCAGCAGTGAGCTGGACGGACAGAACTATGGCTACACCTTC.

This clone was detected once. This chain joins TRBV18 and TRBJ2-3; 8 bases map to TRBD2. The CDR3 spans 13 residues. Germline V gene lookup returns CDR1 KGHSH and CDR2 LQKENI. V lost 11 bases to trimming and J lost 4 bases; unmatched junction nucleotides: 8. CDR3 amino acids: CASRPGGPDTQYF. The DNA for the CDR3 is TGTGCCTCACGTCCGGGGGGGCCAGATACGCAGTATTTT.

The count of this clone is one. The chain recombines TRBV5-1 with TRBJ2-1; weak D call: TRBD1 (5 bases). The CDR3 totals 14 residues. Looked up from germline, CDR1 is SGHRS and CDR2 is YFSETQ. V lost 0 bases and J 1 base, leaving 5 bases between the germline ends. The CDR3 bases are TGCGCCAGCAGCTTGGCAGGGTCCTACAATGAGCAGTTCTTC. It specifies CASSLAGSYNEQFF.

This clone has a handful of counts. This chain links TRBV28 with TRBJ2-7, with D perhaps TRBD1 (6 bases). Germline loops: CDR1 MDHEN, CDR2 SYDVKM. Trimming took 6 bases from V and 4 from J, leaving 16 bases between them. This CDR3 region has 14 residues. CDR3 in DNA: TGTGCCAGCAGGCTACAGGGTCCTCCTTACGAGCAGTACTTC. It yields the protein CASRLQGPPYEQYF.

The chain uses TRBV7-9 and TRBJ2-5, with 10 bases identical to TRBD1. CDR3 size: 14 residues. The V gene end was trimmed by 3 bases and the J gene end by 5 bases; junction bases not matched to a gene: 3. Per germline, CDR1 SEHNR and CDR2 FQNEAQ (reference sequence). CDR3 nucleotide sequence: TGTGCCAGCAGCTTGACAGGGGGCGTCGAGACCCAGTACTTC. Residues: CASSLTGGVETQYF. The whole variable domain, remainder taken from reference TRBV7-9 and TRBJ2-5, is DTGVSQNPRHKITKRGQNVTFRCDPISEHNRLYWYRQTLGQGPEFLTYFQNEAQLEKSRLLSDRFSAERPKGSFSTLEIQRTEQGDSAMYLCASSLTGGVETQYFGPGTRLLVL.

This chain joins TRBV9 and TRBJ2-4; 10 positions match TRBD1. In germline, CDR1 is SGDLS, CDR2 YYNGEE. This CDR3 is built from 14 residues. Trimming removed 3 bases from V and 4 bases from J; junction bases left unmatched: 1. CDR3 in DNA: TGTGCCAGCAGCGCGGGACAGGGGAAAAACATTCAGTACTTC. This sequence encodes CASSAGQGKNIQYF.

This clone has a handful of counts. The chain combines TRBV6-1 with TRBJ2-1; weak D call: TRBD1 (5 bases). The CDR3 has 15 amino acids. Germline assignment: CDR1 MNHNS and CDR2 SASEGT. Trimming removed 3 bases from V and 5 bases from J, with 14 bases in between. As DNA, the CDR3 is TGTGCCAGCAGTGACAACCAGGGTCGAGACAATGAGCAGTTCTTC. Translation: CASSDNQGRDNEQFF.

This clone was found once. The V gene is TRBV2, the J gene TRBJ1-2; the match to TRBD1 covers 8 bases. CDR1 and CDR2 (germline): SNHLY, FYNNEI. The CDR3 covers 14 residues. V gave up 4 bases and J gave up 1 base; unmatched junction bases: 2. This chain's CDR3 is CASSGGQGNYGYTF. CDR3 sequence (DNA): TGTGCCAGCAGTGGAGGACAGGGTAACTATGGCTACACCTTC.

This clone was observed a few times. The chain employs TRBV27 and TRBJ2-7; D is possibly TRBD1 (6 bases). CDR3 size: 14 residues. Trimming left V 5 bases short and J 6 bases short, with 17 bases between. Germline lookup yields CDR1 MNHEY and CDR2 SMNVEV (reference sequence). CDR3 bases: TGTGCCAGCAGTCTACAGGGTTCGAATTCCGAGCAGTACTTC. As protein: CASSLQGSNSEQYF.